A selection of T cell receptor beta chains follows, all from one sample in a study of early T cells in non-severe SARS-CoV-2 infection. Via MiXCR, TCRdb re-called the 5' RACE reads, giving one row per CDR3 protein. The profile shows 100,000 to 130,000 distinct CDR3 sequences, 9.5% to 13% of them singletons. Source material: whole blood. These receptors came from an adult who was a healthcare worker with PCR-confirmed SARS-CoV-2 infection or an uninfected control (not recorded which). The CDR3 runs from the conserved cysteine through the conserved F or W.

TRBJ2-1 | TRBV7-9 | CASSLELAGVGEQFF
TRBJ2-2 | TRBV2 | CASRASGTGELFF
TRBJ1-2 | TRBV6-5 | CASSKQGREDGYTF
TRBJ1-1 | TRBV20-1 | CSARDRGTAFF
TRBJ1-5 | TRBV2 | CASRDDRGPNQPQHF
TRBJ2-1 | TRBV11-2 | CASSPLGAYNEQFF
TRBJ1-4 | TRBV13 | CASSLAGTNEKLFF
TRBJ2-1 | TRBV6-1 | CASSEQTRGREFF
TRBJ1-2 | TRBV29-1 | CSVKKTGNYGYTF
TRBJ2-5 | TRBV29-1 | CSVTGGEETQYF
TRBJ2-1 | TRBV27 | CASSFSDGLAGPYNEQFF
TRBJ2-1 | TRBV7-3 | CASSVRQGLYNEQFF
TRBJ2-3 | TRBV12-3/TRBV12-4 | CASSWDGTDTQYF
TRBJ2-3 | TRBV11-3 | CASSLEGLAGADTQYF
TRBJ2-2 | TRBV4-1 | CASSQGPWGLAGDMAGELFF
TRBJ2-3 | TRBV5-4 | CASSLRGQTTDTQYF
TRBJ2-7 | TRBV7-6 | CASSLAESYEQYF
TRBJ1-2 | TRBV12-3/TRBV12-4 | CASTGQSYGYTF
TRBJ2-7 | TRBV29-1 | CSVGDTPWYEQYF
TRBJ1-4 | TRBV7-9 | CASSFARFEEKLFF
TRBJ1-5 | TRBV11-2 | CASSEGTVSNQPQHF
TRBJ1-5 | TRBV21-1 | CASTRQGRQPQHF
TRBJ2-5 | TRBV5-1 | CASSLPKETQYF
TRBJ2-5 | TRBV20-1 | CSAPGLARETQYF
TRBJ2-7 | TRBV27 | CASSLGTGSYEQYF
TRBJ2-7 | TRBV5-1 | CASSLPGQGAWSYEQYF
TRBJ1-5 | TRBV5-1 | CASSLGGASNQPQHF
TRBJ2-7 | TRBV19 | CASSTYRGLGYEQYF
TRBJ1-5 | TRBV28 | CASTPSQKANQPQHF
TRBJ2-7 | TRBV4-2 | CASSQVGASGDGYEQYF
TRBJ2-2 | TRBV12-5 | CASGLRYGLAGEADTGELFF
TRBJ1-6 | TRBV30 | CAWSVGRSSYNSPLHF
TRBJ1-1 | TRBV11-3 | CASSTGPNTEAFF
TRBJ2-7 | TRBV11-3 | CASSAIRDGSYEQYF
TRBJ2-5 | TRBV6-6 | CASSYSSGGPKETQYF
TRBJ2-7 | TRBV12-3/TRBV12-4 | CASSFLRGGLTYEQYF
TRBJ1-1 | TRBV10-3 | CAIMRDRNTEAFF
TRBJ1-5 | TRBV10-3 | CAISGSPLQGRQPQHF
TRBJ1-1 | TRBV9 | CASSSGTGGMGTEAFF
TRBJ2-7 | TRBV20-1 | CSAPNRARGLNEQYF
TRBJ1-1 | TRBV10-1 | CASSEYQTGMNTEAFF
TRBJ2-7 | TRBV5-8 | CASSPGLGYEQYF
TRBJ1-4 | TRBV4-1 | CASSQAGTLNEKLFF
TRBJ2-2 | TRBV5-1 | CASSTGQHTGELFF
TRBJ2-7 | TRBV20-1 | CSARDGGLTYEQYF
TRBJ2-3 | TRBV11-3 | CASSFSSGTDTQYF
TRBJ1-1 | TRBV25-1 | CASSEAGITAEAFF
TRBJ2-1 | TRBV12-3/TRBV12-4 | CASSPTGQGGIRQFF